The T cell receptor beta chain described here comes from a study of shared clonotypes between healthy human individuals. Study details: CD4 naive cells filled three plates per donor, CD4 memory three, CD8 naive two and CD8 memory one.

Repertoires were generated with immunoSEQ multiplex PCR, while TCRdb's copy carries only in-frame clones and drops some. This table has around 2.5 million clones, approximately 94% appearing once. The ends lost 2 bases at V and 7 bases at J; junction bases unmatched: 11. The germline CDR1 and CDR2 sequences are MNHEY and SMNVEV (reference sequence). This CDR3 region has 16 residues. The rearrangement links TRBV27 to TRBJ2-7, with TRBD2 matching 10 bases. The material sequenced was naive CD4+ T cells from PBMCs. Regarding subset: CD45RA+ positively selected. This receptor was obtained from a man aged 18 to 35 in good health. Some clones in this sample may be carry-over from other donors' samples. The CDR3 coding sequence is TGTGCCAGCAGTTTAAGCCCAGCGGGAGGGTACGAGGAGCAGTACTTC. Translating it yields CASSLSPAGGYEEQYF.